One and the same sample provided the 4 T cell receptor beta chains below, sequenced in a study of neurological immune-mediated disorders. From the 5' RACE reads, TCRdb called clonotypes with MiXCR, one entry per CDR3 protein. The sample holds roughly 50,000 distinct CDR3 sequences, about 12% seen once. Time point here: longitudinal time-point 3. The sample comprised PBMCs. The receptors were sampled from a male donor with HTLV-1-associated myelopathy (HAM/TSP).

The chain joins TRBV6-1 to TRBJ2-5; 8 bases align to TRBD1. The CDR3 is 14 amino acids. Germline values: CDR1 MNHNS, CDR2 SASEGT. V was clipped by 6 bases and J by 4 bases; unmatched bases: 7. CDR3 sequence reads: CASRAGQGGETQYF. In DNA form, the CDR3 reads TGTGCCAGCAGGGCCGGACAGGGTGGAGAGACCCAGTACTTC.

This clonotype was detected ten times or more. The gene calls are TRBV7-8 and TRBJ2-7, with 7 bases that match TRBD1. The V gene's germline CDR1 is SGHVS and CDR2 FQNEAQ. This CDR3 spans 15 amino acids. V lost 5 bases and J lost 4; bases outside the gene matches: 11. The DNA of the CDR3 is TGTGCCAGCAGCCCCCTGGGATCAGGGGGTTACGAGCAGTACTTC. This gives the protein CASSPLGSGGYEQYF. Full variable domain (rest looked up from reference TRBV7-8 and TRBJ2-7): GAGVSQSPRYKVAKRGQDVALRCDPISGHVSLFWYQQALGQGPEFLTYFQNEAQLDKSGLPSDRFFAERPEGSVSTLKIQRTQQEDSAVYLCASSPLGSGGYEQYFGPGTRLTVT.

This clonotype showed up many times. Here the CDR3 reads CASSLWQGRADTQYF. CDR3 bases: TGTGCCAGCAGCTTGTGGCAGGGGAGGGCAGATACGCAGTATTTT. J is TRBJ2-3 and V is TRBV5-5, with D perhaps TRBD2 (7 bases). The germline V gene has CDR1 SGHKS and CDR2 YYEKEE (reference sequence). The CDR3 spans 15 residues. The V gene lost 1 base and the J gene lost 4 bases, with 13 bases spanning the gap.

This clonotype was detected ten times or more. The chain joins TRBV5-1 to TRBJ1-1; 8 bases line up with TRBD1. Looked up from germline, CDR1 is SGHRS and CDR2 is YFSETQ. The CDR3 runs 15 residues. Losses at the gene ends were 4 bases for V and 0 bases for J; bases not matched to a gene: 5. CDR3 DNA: TGCGCCAGCAGCCTGACAGGGGCTCTGAACACTGAAGCTTTCTTT. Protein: CASSLTGALNTEAFF.